The rows below give T cell receptor beta chains drawn from one sample of a study of identical twins. One entry per CDR3 protein results from TCRdb running MiXCR on the 5' RACE reads. The sample records about 700,000 distinct CDR3 sequences, less than 10% being singletons. The sample was also reused in another study, on yellow fever vaccine responses in identical twins.

The specimen was PBMCs. These receptors came from a woman in her late teens or twenties in good health. CDR3s include the opening cysteine and the closing phenylalanine or tryptophan. Fields, in order: V gene, CDR3 protein.

TRBV12-3/TRBV12-4,CASRGTGIRQDTQYF
TRBV25-1,CASLYGTAQYF
TRBV9,CASSVGWEGSTDTQYF
TRBV5-1,CASKTSNWNEQYF
TRBV27,CASSLVRNRDYNEQFF
TRBV7-9,CASSGLADYNEQFF
TRBV12-3/TRBV12-4,CASRPTGGNRPGELFF
TRBV21-1,CASSSRTRARTQYF
TRBV27,CASSLRGTGRGELFF
TRBV2,CASRGRESSYNEQFF
TRBV5-1,CASSLEDYEQYF
TRBV7-9,CASSSGLAGVYEQYF
TRBV24-1,CATSVSGSTDTQYF
TRBV29-1,CSVGTGLGNEQFF
TRBV29-1,CSVDGTYPYEQYF
TRBV5-6,CASSGRTGFGEQYF
TRBV12-3/TRBV12-4,CASSPDRNYGYTF
TRBV4-2,CASSQSGTGVYEQYF
TRBV20-1,CPKSQGNYYSGTEAFF
TRBV28,CASSLTGTRGGYTF
TRBV7-6,CASSLSRVTETGMHEQYF
TRBV6-4,CASSHGQGTDTQYF
TRBV9,CASSVGAGVGTDTQYF
TRBV5-1,CASSLDNTYEQYF
TRBV29-1,CSAGVGGNEQFF
TRBV20-1,CSADSGTSETYEQYF
TRBV5-1,CASSLRDRVAETHYF
TRBV7-2,CASSFEREAVADTQYF
TRBV27,CASSFEGDLSYEQYF
TRBV12-3/TRBV12-4,CASHGGTADTDTQYF
TRBV5-8,CASSWSGGGTDTQYF
TRBV12-3/TRBV12-4,CASSFLQGPSIYF
TRBV9,CASSVGGREHEKLFF
TRBV5-6,CASVDGVSLDEQYF
TRBV19,CASSWEVDTEAFF
TRBV24-1,CATSDPRDSPTDTQYF
TRBV9,CASSPGQGSGTEAFF